This T cell receptor (beta chain) was recovered during a study of early T cells in non-severe SARS-CoV-2 infection. The CDR3 has 18 amino acids. The table lists this clonotype with a few counts. TCRdb used MiXCR to reprocess the 5' RACE reads, holding one entry per CDR3 protein. The data contain some 67,000 distinct CDR3 sequences, approximately 13% of them seen just once; the ten biggest clones take up 4.5% to 5.5%. The specimen sequenced was whole blood. This sequence was found in an adult who was a healthcare worker with PCR-confirmed SARS-CoV-2 infection or an uninfected control (not recorded which). The chain recombines TRBV21-1 with TRBJ2-7; the table's D call, TRBD1, has no DNA check behind it. TRBV21-1 constitutes a pseudogene. CDR3 residues: CASSNLVPLSDLPYEQYF. As DNA, the CDR3 is TGTGCCAGCAGCAATTTGGTACCACTGTCGGACCTCCCCTACGAGCAGTACTTC.